These 14 T cell receptor beta chains share one sample of origin, sequenced in a study of cytomegalovirus exposure and HLA in healthy donors. 60 Vbeta and 13 Jbeta primers were used in PCR. Repertoires were generated with immunoSEQ multiplex PCR, while TCRdb's copy carries only in-frame clones and drops some. The sample yields about 150,000 clones, roughly four fifths seen once. The sequencing input was PBMCs. These receptors were collected from a man aged 18 to 30 in good health and CMV-seronegative.

J is TRBJ2-4 and V is TRBV19; D may be TRBD2 (6 bases). Trimming shortened V by 8 bases and J by 9 bases, and 17 bases separated the two germline ends. The CDR3 loop spans 13 amino acids. The germline V gene has CDR1 LNHDA and CDR2 SQIVND (reference sequence). The CDR3 DNA reads as TGTGCCAGTGGAGGGACGTCGGGACTCATTCAGTACTTC. This encodes CASGGTSGLIQYF.

This clone was counted a single time. The gene calls are TRBV5-4 and TRBJ2-7; 9 bases are a match to TRBD1. The J segment lost 6 bases and the V segment lost 1 base, leaving 8 bases of the junction unmatched. Per germline, CDR1 SGHNT and CDR2 YYREEE (reference sequence). CDR3 length: 15 residues. The DNA for the CDR3 is TGTGCCAGCAGCTTGAGTCGGGACAGGGAAGGCGAGCAGTACTTC. Amino acid sequence: CASSLSRDREGEQYF.

Concerning this clone itself: A read error may account for a junction end that differs from germline. This chain joins TRBV6-5 and TRBJ1-1; D ambiguous. The CDR3 runs 14 residues. Germline CDR1 and CDR2: MNHEY and SVGAGI. CDR3 loop: CATSKRMLNTEAFF. CDR3 DNA sequence: TGTGCCACCAGTAAGAGGATGTTGAACACTGAAGCTTTCTTT.

The chain carries TRBV28 and TRBJ2-1; D is unresolved. CDR3 size: 16 residues. CDR1 is MDHEN and CDR2 is SYDVKM in the germline V gene. Trimming stripped 4 bases from V and 5 bases from J, with 18 bases between. The CDR3 protein is CASSSPQEVEHNEQFF. CDR3 in DNA: TGTGCCAGCAGTTCCCCCCAAGAGGTGGAACACAATGAGCAGTTCTTC.

This clone was detected a few times. The V and J genes are TRBV28 and TRBJ2-7; tentative D call: TRBD2 (6 bases). Trimming removed 4 bases from V and 6 bases from J, with 16 bases in between. This CDR3 is built from 14 residues. Per germline, CDR1 MDHEN and CDR2 SYDVKM. CDR3 region: CASSWTGGSREQYF. The CDR3 nucleotides read TGTGCCAGCAGTTGGACCGGGGGTTCGCGCGAGCAGTACTTC.

This clone was seen once. This chain uses TRBV19 with TRBJ1-5; 9 nucleotides align to TRBD1. The junction had 12 bases not matched to a gene; V was cut back by 1 base and J by 5 bases. The CDR3 has 18 amino acids. Germline loops: CDR1 LNHDA, CDR2 SQIVND (reference sequence). The CDR3 DNA sequence: TGTGCCAGTAGTATAGCCCCCTACGGGACAGGGTTCGATCAGCCCCAGCATTTT. It encodes CASSIAPYGTGFDQPQHF.

This chain connects TRBV28 to TRBJ1-2; TRBD1 matches 7 bases. The germline V gene encodes CDR1 MDHEN and CDR2 SYDVKM. The CDR3 is made up of 14 amino acids. V shed 6 bases, J shed 8 bases, and the junction held 12 bases outside the gene matches. This CDR3 reads CASRFPGTARGYTF. The CDR3 region has the DNA TGTGCCAGCAGGTTCCCGGGGACAGCGCGGGGCTACACCTTC.

Concerning this clone: One end of the junction is discordant with germline, which a read error may explain. The rearrangement links TRBV11-2 to TRBJ2-1, with D perhaps matching TRBD1 or TRBD2 (6 bases each). CDR3 length: 15 residues. Germline V gene data show CDR1 as SGHAT and CDR2 as FQNNGV. The CDR3 region is CASSLEGGGGNEQFF. CDR3 in DNA: TGTGCCAGCAGCCTAGAGGGGGGAGGAGGAAATGAGCAGTTCTTC.

This clone has only a few counts. The chain combines TRBV7-9 with TRBJ2-1; 11 positions match TRBD1. Germline V gene sequence: CDR1 SEHNR, CDR2 FQNEAQ (reference sequence). CDR3 size: 14 residues. V was clipped by 5 bases and J by 7 bases; unmatched bases: 4. The CDR3 reads CASSQDRGRNEQFF. The CDR3 DNA sequence: TGTGCCAGCAGCCAGGACAGGGGGCGGAATGAGCAGTTCTTC.

V usage is TRBV28 and J usage is TRBJ1-2; D unresolved. This CDR3 region has 12 residues. CDR1 and CDR2 (germline): MDHEN, SYDVKM. Trimming stripped 2 bases from V and 7 bases from J, with 8 bases between. The CDR3 is CASSLAVAGYTF. The CDR3 DNA follows: TGTGCCAGCAGTTTAGCTGTGGCTGGCTACACCTTC.

In DNA form, the CDR3 reads TGCGCCAGCAGCCACTCCAGAATAGGAGAATATGGCTACACCTTC. As protein: CASSHSRIGEYGYTF. This chain joins TRBV4-3 and TRBJ1-2; D not resolved. This CDR3 spans 15 amino acids. From germline, CDR1 is LGHNA and CDR2 YSLEER. V was cut by 3 bases and J by 5 bases, with 16 bases left in between.

J is TRBJ2-7 and V is TRBV9; 9 bases align to TRBD1. V lost 4 bases to trimming and J lost 4 bases; unmatched junction nucleotides: 9. Germline assignment: CDR1 SGDLS and CDR2 YYNGEE. This CDR3 comprises 15 residues. CDR3 sequence (DNA): TGTGCCAGCAGCCCCAAGGGACAGGGCCCGTACGAGCAGTACTTC. It encodes CASSPKGQGPYEQYF.

A word on this clone: The same CDR3 is also encoded by other DNA sequences in this sample. This sequence joins TRBV27 and TRBJ2-6; TRBD1 matches at 8 bases. V shed 0 bases, J shed 0 bases, and the junction held 7 bases outside the gene matches. Germline V lookup: CDR1 MNHEY, CDR2 SMNVEV (reference sequence). This CDR3 is 19 amino acids long. The CDR3 sequence: CASSLSPWTGSSGANVLTF. The DNA for the CDR3 is TGTGCCAGCAGTTTATCGCCCTGGACAGGGAGCTCTGGGGCCAACGTCCTGACTTTC. The full variable domain, with the rest looked up from reference TRBV27 and TRBJ2-6, is EAQVTQNPRYLITVTGKKLTVTCSQNMNHEYMSWYRQDPGLGLRQIYYSMNVEVTDKGDVPEGYKVSRKEKRNFPLILESPSPNQTSLYFCASSLSPWTGSSGANVLTFGAGSRLTVL.

The V call is TRBV6-5, the J call TRBJ1-4; D remains unclear. The V end lost 2 bases, the J end lost 10 bases, and 14 bases lay between the germline ends. There are 14 residues in the CDR3. From germline, CDR1 is MNHEY and CDR2 SVGAGI. The CDR3 sequence: CASSYSSWEGKLFF. The CDR3 DNA reads TGTGCCAGCAGTTACAGTTCATGGGAGGGAAAACTGTTTTTT.